The rows below give T cell receptor beta chains drawn from one sample of a study of cytomegalovirus exposure and HLA in healthy donors. Profiled with immunoSEQ multiplex PCR; TCRdb holds only in-frame clones, not every one. The repertoire consists of about 280,000 clones, with around nine tenths occurring once and the leading ten covering approximately 2%. Sequenced sample: PBMCs. Receptor source: a woman under 30 in good health and CMV-seronegative. CDR3s include the opening cysteine and the closing phenylalanine or tryptophan. Each record gives: V gene, J gene, clone size, D gene, CDR3 protein, CDR3 DNA. The D gene is left open where the match is weak. A clone size is listed for some rows: how often the clone was seen (once, few, many), or a class if it is expanded.

v_call: TRBV19
j_call: TRBJ2-1
clone_size: NA
d_call: TRBD2
cdr3_aa: CASSLTSGGLYNEQFF
cdr3_nt: TGTGCCAGTAGTCTGACTAGCGGGGGGTTATACAATGAGCAGTTCTTC

v_call: TRBV5-1
j_call: TRBJ1-2
clone_size: NA
d_call: NA
cdr3_aa: CASSSRTDRYTF
cdr3_nt: TGCGCCAGCAGCTCCCGGACAGACCGATACACCTTC

v_call: TRBV27
j_call: TRBJ2-2
clone_size: NA
d_call: TRBD2
cdr3_aa: CASSLFRLAGTNTGELFF
cdr3_nt: TGTGCCAGCAGTTTATTTCGGCTAGCGGGGACGAACACCGGGGAGCTGTTTTTT

v_call: TRBV5-4
j_call: TRBJ1-3
clone_size: NA
d_call: NA
cdr3_aa: CASSLHQNSGNTIYF
cdr3_nt: TGTGCCAGCAGTTTACACCAGAACTCTGGAAACACCATATATTTT

v_call: TRBV7-9
j_call: TRBJ2-7
clone_size: NA
d_call: TRBD1
cdr3_aa: CSSSIDRGPVGNHEQYF
cdr3_nt: TGTTCCAGCAGCATCGACAGGGGGCCCGTCGGAAACCACGAGCAGTACTTC

v_call: TRBV9
j_call: TRBJ2-7
clone_size: NA
d_call: TRBD2
cdr3_aa: CASSTVAGAVYEQYF
cdr3_nt: TGTGCCAGCAGCACAGTAGCGGGGGCGGTCTACGAGCAGTACTTC

v_call: TRBV6-5
j_call: TRBJ2-1
clone_size: NA
d_call: TRBD1
cdr3_aa: CASRDRNNEQFF
cdr3_nt: TGTGCCAGCAGGGACAGGAACAATGAGCAGTTCTTC

v_call: TRBV7-6
j_call: TRBJ1-5
clone_size: NA
d_call: NA
cdr3_aa: CASSPRDQPQHF
cdr3_nt: TGTGCCAGCAGCCCCAGGGATCAGCCCCAGCATTTT

v_call: TRBV10-3
j_call: TRBJ2-7
clone_size: NA
d_call: NA
cdr3_aa: CAISGRGSYEQYF
cdr3_nt: TGTGCCATCAGTGGGCGGGGTTCCTACGAGCAGTACTTC

v_call: TRBV29-1
j_call: TRBJ2-7
clone_size: NA
d_call: NA
cdr3_aa: CSVVEALNLASYEQYF
cdr3_nt: TGCAGCGTTGTGGAGGCCTTAAACCTAGCGAGCTACGAGCAGTACTTC

v_call: TRBV18
j_call: TRBJ2-7
clone_size: NA
d_call: NA
cdr3_aa: CASSPTAGAYSPRDEQYF
cdr3_nt: TGTGCCAGCTCACCAACCGCAGGGGCTTACTCCCCTCGCGACGAGCAGTACTTC

v_call: TRBV6-1
j_call: TRBJ1-4
clone_size: NA
d_call: NA
cdr3_aa: CASSETGGTNEKLFF
cdr3_nt: TGTGCCAGCAGTGAAACGGGTGGAACTAATGAAAAACTGTTTTTT

v_call: TRBV7-8
j_call: TRBJ2-5
clone_size: NA
d_call: TRBD1
cdr3_aa: CASSIGDTGTGKWETQYF
cdr3_nt: TGTGCCAGCAGCATAGGAGATACCGGGACAGGGAAATGGGAGACCCAGTACTTC

v_call: TRBV5-1
j_call: TRBJ2-4
clone_size: NA
d_call: NA
cdr3_aa: CASSFLGGIAKNIQYF
cdr3_nt: TGCGCCAGCAGCTTCCTGGGGGGAATAGCCAAAAACATTCAGTACTTC

v_call: TRBV19
j_call: TRBJ1-1
clone_size: NA
d_call: TRBD1
cdr3_aa: CASSTRDSLNTEAFF
cdr3_nt: TGTGCCAGTAGTACCCGGGACAGCCTTAACACTGAAGCTTTCTTT

v_call: TRBV4-1
j_call: TRBJ2-5
clone_size: NA
d_call: NA
cdr3_aa: CASSWEVGLETQYF
cdr3_nt: TGCGCCAGCAGCTGGGAGGTGGGGCTAGAGACCCAGTACTTC

v_call: TRBV5-8
j_call: TRBJ1-5
clone_size: once
d_call: NA
cdr3_aa: CASNLEGQGQPQHF
cdr3_nt: TGTGCCAGCAACCTAGAAGGGCAGGGTCAGCCCCAGCATTTT

v_call: TRBV5-1
j_call: TRBJ1-2
clone_size: NA
d_call: TRBD1
cdr3_aa: CASSLQGQGNYGYTF
cdr3_nt: TGCGCCAGCAGCTTGCAGGGACAGGGGAACTATGGCTACACCTTC

v_call: TRBV14
j_call: TRBJ1-2
clone_size: once
d_call: TRBD1
cdr3_aa: CASSPRTGPTYGYTF
cdr3_nt: TGTGCCAGCAGCCCGAGGACAGGGCCTACCTATGGCTACACCTTC

v_call: TRBV6-5
j_call: TRBJ1-5
clone_size: NA
d_call: NA
cdr3_aa: CASSPTGYNQPQHF
cdr3_nt: TGTGCCAGCAGTCCTACAGGGTACAATCAGCCCCAGCATTTT

v_call: TRBV7-9
j_call: TRBJ1-6
clone_size: NA
d_call: TRBD1
cdr3_aa: CASSPPATGAYNSPLHF
cdr3_nt: TGTGCCAGCAGCCCCCCCGCGACAGGGGCTTATAATTCACCCCTTCACTTT

v_call: TRBV6-4
j_call: TRBJ1-1
clone_size: NA
d_call: NA
cdr3_aa: CASSAQGNTEAFF
cdr3_nt: TGTGCCAGCAGTGCCCAGGGGAACACTGAAGCTTTCTTT

v_call: TRBV18
j_call: TRBJ1-2
clone_size: NA
d_call: NA
cdr3_aa: CASSPSQGFNYGYTF
cdr3_nt: TGTGCCAGCTCACCGTCCCAGGGTTTTAACTATGGCTACACCTTC

v_call: TRBV9
j_call: TRBJ1-2
clone_size: NA
d_call: TRBD1
cdr3_aa: CASSPKGQGLAPGYTF
cdr3_nt: TGTGCCAGCAGCCCTAAAGGACAGGGCCTCGCTCCGGGCTACACCTTC

v_call: TRBV21-1
j_call: TRBJ1-4
clone_size: NA
d_call: NA
cdr3_aa: CASRPDEKLFF
cdr3_nt: TGTGCCAGCAGACCGGATGAAAAACTGTTTTTT

v_call: TRBV14
j_call: TRBJ1-2
clone_size: NA
d_call: TRBD1
cdr3_aa: CASSLSGQGSFRGYTF
cdr3_nt: TGTGCCAGCAGCCTTAGTGGACAGGGATCTTTCCGGGGCTACACCTTC

v_call: TRBV9
j_call: TRBJ2-5
clone_size: NA
d_call: TRBD2
cdr3_aa: CASSGSAGPQETQYF
cdr3_nt: TGTGCCAGCAGCGGATCAGCGGGGCCTCAAGAGACCCAGTACTTC

v_call: TRBV7-8
j_call: TRBJ1-2
clone_size: NA
d_call: NA
cdr3_aa: CASSSGTTLANYGYTF
cdr3_nt: TGTGCCAGCAGTTCCGGGACTACACTCGCTAACTATGGCTACACCTTC

v_call: TRBV5-1
j_call: TRBJ2-3
clone_size: NA
d_call: NA
cdr3_aa: CASSSGGGTDTQYF
cdr3_nt: TGCGCCAGCAGCTCCGGCGGAGGCACAGATACGCAGTATTTT

v_call: TRBV7-9
j_call: TRBJ2-7
clone_size: once
d_call: TRBD1
cdr3_aa: CSSSMTGWSYEQYF
cdr3_nt: TGTTCCAGCAGCATGACAGGGTGGTCCTACGAGCAGTACTTC

v_call: TRBV27
j_call: TRBJ2-3
clone_size: few
d_call: TRBD1
cdr3_aa: CASSLSGDRITDTQYF
cdr3_nt: TGTGCCAGCAGTTTATCTGGGGACAGAATCACAGATACGCAGTATTTT

v_call: TRBV7-9
j_call: TRBJ1-1
clone_size: few
d_call: NA
cdr3_aa: CASSLARQACWNTEAFF
cdr3_nt: TGTGCCAGCAGCTTAGCCCGGCAGGCTTGCTGGAACACTGAAGCTTTCTTT

v_call: TRBV10-3
j_call: TRBJ2-7
clone_size: NA
d_call: NA
cdr3_aa: CAISESYRLRSYEQYF
cdr3_nt: TGTGCCATCAGTGAGTCTTACCGCCTAAGGAGCTACGAGCAGTACTTC

v_call: TRBV19
j_call: TRBJ2-1
clone_size: NA
d_call: NA
cdr3_aa: CASSSQDSAGNEQFF
cdr3_nt: TGTGCCAGTAGTAGTCAGGATAGCGCGGGCAATGAGCAGTTCTTC

v_call: TRBV6-1
j_call: TRBJ2-5
clone_size: NA
d_call: TRBD2
cdr3_aa: CASSLAGGLEETQYF
cdr3_nt: TGTGCCAGCAGTTTAGCGGGGGGCCTAGAAGAGACCCAGTACTTC

v_call: TRBV18
j_call: TRBJ1-3
clone_size: few
d_call: NA
cdr3_aa: CASSTGAGDTIYF
cdr3_nt: TGTGCCAGCTCGACGGGAGCCGGGGACACCATATATTTT

v_call: TRBV15
j_call: TRBJ1-6
clone_size: NA
d_call: NA
cdr3_aa: CATSRVGESPLHF
cdr3_nt: TGTGCCACCAGCAGAGTAGGGGAATCACCCCTCCACTTT

v_call: TRBV5-1
j_call: TRBJ2-3
clone_size: NA
d_call: NA
cdr3_aa: CASSLLSHTDTQYF
cdr3_nt: TGCGCCAGCAGCCTCCTATCCCACACAGATACGCAGTATTTT

v_call: TRBV7-2
j_call: TRBJ1-2
clone_size: NA
d_call: NA
cdr3_aa: CASSAQTGSNGYGYTF
cdr3_nt: TGTGCCAGCAGCGCACAGACAGGTAGCAACGGGTATGGCTACACCTTC

v_call: TRBV6-5
j_call: TRBJ2-7
clone_size: NA
d_call: NA
cdr3_aa: CASSPAGYQAQYF
cdr3_nt: TGTGCCAGCAGTCCCGCGGGGTACCAGGCCCAGTACTTC

v_call: TRBV7-9
j_call: TRBJ2-5
clone_size: NA
d_call: TRBD2
cdr3_aa: CASSSITSEETQYF
cdr3_nt: TGTGCCAGCAGCTCCATAACTAGCGAAGAGACCCAGTACTTC